Below, 26 T cell receptor beta chains from the same sample are listed, as sequenced in a study of blood T cell repertoires in COVID-19. The table came from immunoSEQ multiplex PCR; TCRdb's copy has only in-frame clones and leaves some out. The sample lists about 300,000 clones; 86% were seen once. Input material: peripheral blood. Receptors were obtained from a woman aged 45-59 years with acute or convalescent COVID-19.

Comments on this clone: Other DNA sequences within the sample encode an identical CDR3. The V gene is TRBV28, the J gene TRBJ2-7; 12 positions agree with TRBD1. The V gene's germline CDR1 is MDHEN and CDR2 SYDVKM. Germline trimming cut 6 bases from V and 2 bases from J; bases unmatched to any gene: 5. The CDR3 runs 15 residues. The CDR3 here is CASSSGQGATYEQYF. The CDR3 nucleotides read TGTGCCAGCAGCTCGGGACAGGGGGCGACCTACGAGCAGTACTTC.

This chain joins TRBV9 and TRBJ2-2; TRBD2 is a possible D gene (5 bases). The CDR3 contains 14 residues. V lost 2 bases, J lost 7 bases, and 12 bases lay in between. The germline CDR1 and CDR2 sequences are SGDLS and YYNGEE. The DNA for the CDR3 is TGTGCCAGCAGCGTCATTAGCGAGGGCGGGGAGCTGTTTTTT. It is translated as CASSVISEGGELFF.

The chain is built from TRBV4-1 and TRBJ1-4; 9 bases are a match to TRBD1. The CDR3 has 17 residues. V dropped 0 bases and J dropped 7; count of bases not matched to a gene: 9. Germline CDR1 is MGHRA and CDR2 is YSYEKL. The CDR3 loop reads CASSQDAARQGGEKLFF. The CDR3 nucleotides read TGCGCCAGCAGCCAAGATGCGGCACGACAGGGGGGTGAAAAACTGTTTTTT.

The chain combines TRBV28 with TRBJ2-5; 7 bases agree with TRBD2. The CDR3 runs to 15 residues. Germline-derived CDR1 and CDR2 are MDHEN and SYDVKM. Germline trimming cut 6 bases from V and 5 bases from J; bases unmatched to any gene: 12. The CDR3 reads CASSPDWAGVETQYF. The CDR3 nucleotides are TGTGCCAGCAGCCCCGACTGGGCGGGAGTGGAGACCCAGTACTTC.

The chain links TRBV30 to TRBJ2-7; 11 bases are shared with TRBD2. The V gene's germline CDR1 is GTSNPN and CDR2 SVGIG (reference sequence). CDR3 length: 15 residues. J gave up 0 bases and V 2 bases, and 3 bases lay outside the gene matches. CDR3 amino acids: CAWSPGLAVSYEQYF. CDR3 DNA sequence: TGTGCCTGGAGTCCGGGACTAGCGGTCTCCTACGAGCAGTACTTC.

The gene calls are TRBV30 and TRBJ2-1; TRBD2 matches at 8 bases. Germline V gene data show CDR1 as GTSNPN and CDR2 as SVGIG (reference sequence). V lost 3 bases, J lost 4 bases, and 14 bases stayed unmatched. The CDR3 length is 17 residues. The chain's CDR3 is CAWRRRGSGGGYNEQFF. For the CDR3, the DNA is TGTGCCTGGAGGAGAAGGGGAAGCGGGGGCGGGTACAATGAGCAGTTCTTC. Using reference TRBV30 and TRBJ2-1 for the parts outside the CDR3, the full variable domain is SQTIHQWPATLVQPVGSPLSLECTVEGTSNPNLYWYRQAAGRGLQLLFYSVGIGQISSEVPQNLSASRPQDRQFILSSKKLLLSDSGFYLCAWRRRGSGGGYNEQFFGPGTRLTVL.

This chain uses TRBV23-1 with TRBJ2-3; TRBD1 matches 7 bases. TRBV23-1 is an ORF, and what it does is uncertain. V shed 3 bases, J shed 3 bases, and the junction held 6 bases outside the gene matches. This CDR3 region has 15 residues. CDR3 in amino acids: CASSHEGRGTDTQYF. The CDR3 DNA follows: TGCGCCAGCAGTCATGAGGGCAGGGGGACAGATACGCAGTATTTT.

This chain uses TRBV27 with TRBJ2-2; the D is unclear. CDR1 and CDR2 (germline): MNHEY, SMNVEV (reference sequence). The CDR3 is 14 residues long. The ends were cut back, 6 bases at V and 0 bases at J, with 8 bases in the middle. This CDR3 reads CASSQTANTGELFF. The CDR3 coding sequence is TGTGCCAGCAGCCAAACAGCGAACACCGGGGAGCTGTTTTTT.

The CDR3, as DNA: TGTGCCATCAGTCCGGGGATCGACGAGCAGTACTTC. Its protein product is CAISPGIDEQYF. The genes are TRBV10-3 and TRBJ2-7; D perhaps matches TRBD2 (5 bases). The CDR3 consists of 12 residues. V gave up 5 bases and J gave up 5 bases, with 10 bases separating them. CDR1 is ENHRY, CDR2 SYGVKD, per germline.

The chain uses TRBV7-9 and TRBJ1-3, with 9 bases lining up with TRBD1. After removal of 6 bases from V and 5 bases from J, the junction contained 5 bases not matched to a gene. CDR1 and CDR2 (germline): SEHNR, FQNEAQ (reference sequence). This CDR3 spans 14 amino acids. In DNA form, the CDR3 reads TGTGCCAGCAGTGTACAGGGGGCCCGAAACACCATATATTTT. Protein: CASSVQGARNTIYF.

The CDR3 spells CASSFARGAYEQYF. The CDR3 DNA is TGTGCCAGCAGTTTCGCCCGCGGGGCCTACGAGCAGTACTTC. The gene calls are TRBV27 and TRBJ2-7; weak D call: TRBD2 (6 bases). The V gene lost 3 bases and the J gene lost 2 bases, with 11 bases spanning the gap. This CDR3 is 14 amino acids long. Germline CDR1 reads MNHEY; CDR2 reads SMNVEV (reference sequence).

The chain recombines TRBV6-1 with TRBJ1-2, with D tentatively TRBD1 (6 bases). The CDR3 is 15 amino acids. V was clipped by 3 bases and J by 2 bases, with 13 bases between them. Germline CDR1 MNHNS, CDR2 SASEGT. The CDR3 reads CASSDLTGPNYGYTF. In DNA form, the CDR3 reads TGTGCCAGCAGTGATTTGACAGGACCGAACTATGGCTACACCTTC.

J is TRBJ2-2 and V is TRBV12-5, with 12 bases fitting TRBD2. The V gene's germline CDR1 is LGHNT and CDR2 FRNRAP. The trim removed 4 bases at V and 3 bases at J, leaving 21 bases unmatched. The CDR3 contains 22 residues. The DNA of the CDR3 is TGTGCTAGTGGTTGGAGGAGAGGGGGACTACTAGCGGGAGGTCTGGACACCGGGGAGCTGTTTTTT. Its translation: CASGWRRGGLLAGGLDTGELFF.

The J gene is TRBJ2-5, the V gene TRBV6-4, with 13 nucleotides matching TRBD2. The CDR3 covers 17 residues. The junction had 6 bases not matched to a gene; V was cut back by 4 bases and J by 1 base. Germline CDR1 is MRHNA and CDR2 is SNTAGT. CDR3 amino acids: CASSVGLAGVGQETQYF. In DNA, the CDR3 is TGTGCCAGCAGTGTCGGACTAGCGGGAGTCGGCCAAGAGACCCAGTACTTC.

The rearrangement uses TRBV7-9 and TRBJ2-7, with 7 nucleotides matching TRBD1. Germline V CDR1 and CDR2: SEHNR, FQNEAQ (reference sequence). The CDR3 is 15 residues long. V dropped 1 base and J dropped 1; count of bases not matched to a gene: 4. The CDR3, as DNA: TGTGCCAGCAGCTTAGAACAGGGGTCGTCCTACGAGCAGTACTTC. Protein product: CASSLEQGSSYEQYF.

V and J are TRBV19 and TRBJ2-1, with TRBD2 matching over 9 bases. The germline V gene has CDR1 LNHDA and CDR2 SQIVND (reference sequence). This CDR3 has 16 amino acids. Germline trimming cut 8 bases from V and 8 bases from J; bases unmatched to any gene: 16. The CDR3 loop reads CASYPGGTSNGDEQFF. Written as DNA, the CDR3 is TGTGCCAGTTACCCCGGCGGGACTAGCAACGGCGATGAGCAGTTCTTC.

The genes are TRBV20-1 and TRBJ1-2; maybe TRBD1 (5 bases). The CDR3 is made up of 11 amino acids. Trimming cost V 6 bases and J 4 bases, with 9 bases left between them. In germline, CDR1 is DFQATT, CDR2 SNEGSKA (reference sequence). The CDR3 DNA sequence: TGCAGTGCAAAGGGGCTCTATGGCTACACCTTC. Its protein product is CSAKGLYGYTF.

V gene TRBV24-1 combines with J gene TRBJ1-2; 7 bases are shared with TRBD1. The length of the CDR3 is 14 residues. V was clipped by 3 bases and J by 3 bases; unmatched bases: 3. Germline assignment: CDR1 KGHDR and CDR2 SFDVKD. The CDR3 DNA sequence: TGTGCCACCAGTGATATAACAGGGGACTATGGCTACACCTTC. Amino acids: CATSDITGDYGYTF.

The chain recombines TRBV10-3 with TRBJ2-5; D is uncertain. Looked up from germline, CDR1 is ENHRY and CDR2 is SYGVKD. CDR3 length: 12 residues. Trimming pared 5 bases from V and 1 base from J, leaving 5 bases between. DNA of the CDR3: TGTGCCATCAGTTCTAGCCAAGAGACCCAGTACTTC. It encodes CAISSSQETQYF.

The chain joins TRBV9 to TRBJ2-1; D possibly corresponds to TRBD1 (5 bases). The CDR3 has 14 residues. Trimming cost V 0 bases and J 4 bases, with 8 bases left between them. Germline CDR1 and CDR2: SGDLS and YYNGEE. CDR3 in DNA: TGTGCCAGCAGCGTAGTTTCAGGGTACAATGAGCAGTTCTTC. As protein: CASSVVSGYNEQFF.

The rearrangement joins TRBV30 to TRBJ1-1; D gene uncertain. V was shortened by 2 bases and J by 3 bases, with 10 bases between the two germline ends. This CDR3 has 13 amino acids. CDR1 is GTSNPN and CDR2 is SVGIG in the germline V gene (reference sequence). The CDR3 here is CAWSFRADTEAFF. The CDR3 DNA reads as TGTGCCTGGAGTTTTCGAGCCGACACTGAAGCTTTCTTT.

This chain links TRBV7-3 with TRBJ2-3, with no clear D. CDR1 SGHTA and CDR2 FQGTGA come from the germline V gene. This CDR3 contains 12 residues. Trimming pared 4 bases from V and 2 bases from J, leaving 4 bases between. The CDR3 nucleotides read TGTGCCAGCAGCTCATTCACAGATACGCAGTATTTT. It translates to CASSSFTDTQYF.

This clone was observed once. The chain recombines TRBV3-1 (or the pseudogene TRBV3-2) with TRBJ1-5; a weak D match, TRBD1 (6 bases). The CDR3 runs to 17 residues. The germline V gene has CDR1 LGHDT and CDR2 YNNKEL (reference sequence). Trimming stripped 2 bases from V and 2 bases from J, with 16 bases between. For the CDR3, the DNA is TGTGCCAGCAGCCAACAATTACCCGACAGGTGCAATCAGCCCCAGCATTTT. Translating gives CASSQQLPDRCNQPQHF.

The chain employs TRBV28 and TRBJ2-7; 8 bases line up with TRBD1. Looked up from germline, CDR1 is MDHEN and CDR2 is SYDVKM. V shed 3 bases and J 7 bases; nucleotides not matched to a gene: 8. The CDR3 contains 14 residues. The CDR3 loop reads CASSFPQGVTEQYF. CDR3 DNA sequence: TGTGCCAGCAGTTTCCCACAGGGGGTTACTGAGCAGTACTTC.

The chain links TRBV11-2 to TRBJ2-3, with D possibly matching TRBD1 (5 bases). Germline values: CDR1 SGHAT, CDR2 FQNNGV. The CDR3 contains 14 residues. Trimming cost V 3 bases and J 1 base, with 8 bases left between them. The CDR3, as DNA: TGTGCCAGCAGCTTTGGCAGGGGCACAGATACGCAGTATTTT. Its protein product is CASSFGRGTDTQYF.

V gene TRBV6-5 combines with J gene TRBJ2-7; 10 bases are shared with TRBD2. CDR1 is MNHEY and CDR2 is SVGAGI in the germline V gene. This CDR3 spans 13 amino acids. Trimming at V came to 6 bases and at J to 7 bases, leaving 6 bases not matched to a gene. CDR3 loop: CASSIAGGGEQYF. The DNA for the CDR3 is TGTGCCAGCAGCATAGCGGGAGGAGGGGAGCAGTACTTC.